This is a list of T cell receptor beta chains from one sample in a study of T-cell memory formation after mild COVID-19. One entry per CDR3 protein, called by TCRdb with MiXCR from the 5' RACE reads. The sample has a few hundred thousand distinct CDR3 sequences; 20% to 25% are singletons. The specimen was PBMCs or a T cell subset sorted from them (not recorded which). All receptors derive from a man between 18 and 35 years old who had mild COVID-19 (a few samples of this study predate the infection). Cell type and time point are not known. Each CDR3 is given with its conserved first and last residue.

j_gene,v_gene,len,CDR3aa
TRBJ2-1,TRBV20-1,12,CSASIRANEQLF
TRBJ2-1,TRBV20-1,16,CSAPRLAGSSYNEQFF
TRBJ2-3,TRBV24-1,13,CATSASGGDTQYF
TRBJ1-2,TRBV20-1,13,CSAPRLTSDGYTF
TRBJ2-3,TRBV12-3/TRBV12-4,14,CASWGGSSTDTQYF
TRBJ1-2,TRBV5-6,14,CASSLEGTGRDYTF
TRBJ2-7,TRBV20-1,15,CSAVPAGLLGYEQYF
TRBJ2-1,TRBV28,14,CASTPPSAIREQFF
TRBJ2-7,TRBV29-1,11,CSANLEYEQYF
TRBJ1-4,TRBV20-1,14,CSASAGQLNEKLFF
TRBJ1-1,TRBV7-2,15,CASSLLRALSTEAFF
TRBJ2-3,TRBV7-2,18,CASSLVFWTSGGSDTQYF
TRBJ2-7,TRBV5-1,14,CASSPTGSSYEQYF
TRBJ2-2,TRBV19,14,CASSMGQGAGELFF
TRBJ1-5,TRBV2,13,CASRDRVNQPQHF
TRBJ2-3,TRBV28,16,CASSWEGGTRTDTQYF
TRBJ2-3,TRBV18,13,CASSPANTDTQYF
TRBJ1-2,TRBV24-1,13,CATSDATDYGYTF
TRBJ1-1,TRBV5-4,14,CASSLDRRSTEAFF
TRBJ1-1,TRBV6-4,13,CASSDSGDTEAFF
TRBJ2-5,TRBV4-1,17,CASSQEWRGALQETQYF
TRBJ1-5,TRBV6-2/TRBV6-3,16,CASSYYGQSSDQPQHF
TRBJ1-2,TRBV7-6,13,CASSLAGPLSYTF
TRBJ2-4,TRBV2,20,CASSEVKTSGETRAKNIQYF
TRBJ1-2,TRBV7-9,14,CASSLAGPSYGYTF
TRBJ1-3,TRBV6-2/TRBV6-3,15,CASSPLQRPGNTIYF
TRBJ2-3,TRBV5-1,13,CASSRTSRDTQYF
TRBJ2-2,TRBV20-1,15,CSASDRGFNTGELFF
TRBJ1-1,TRBV27,13,CASSSYPGEIAFF
TRBJ2-2,TRBV6-5,14,CASSYSRGTGELFF
TRBJ2-3,TRBV20-1,14,CSASSQGVTDTQYF
TRBJ2-3,TRBV25-1,15,CASRESGTVRDTQYF
TRBJ1-3,TRBV4-1,15,CASSQDRGAGNTIYF
TRBJ2-1,TRBV6-2/TRBV6-3,13,CASASNSYNEQFF
TRBJ1-2,TRBV9,15,CASSPGPGGNYGYTF
TRBJ1-5,TRBV9,13,CASSAGQDQPQHF
TRBJ1-5,TRBV20-1,13,CSASSAGNQPQHF
TRBJ1-4,TRBV29-1,14,CSVVLSVLDEKLFF
TRBJ2-4,TRBV19,11,CASSPGNIQYF
TRBJ1-3,TRBV28,17,CASSLFSGLGAGNTIYF
TRBJ1-2,TRBV10-3,15,CAITPVGGLHYGYTF
TRBJ1-1,TRBV30,14,CAWSVPGASTEAFF
TRBJ2-3,TRBV7-2,15,CASSSRTSGGDTQYF
TRBJ1-1,TRBV9,13,CASSSKNDRQAFF
TRBJ2-3,TRBV29-1,12,CSVGAGADTQYF
TRBJ2-1,TRBV5-1,12,CASSFPEGEQFF
TRBJ2-3,TRBV7-2,16,CASSLSAGPGADTQYF
TRBJ2-1,TRBV7-9,15,CASSLLGGRHNEQFF
TRBJ1-1,TRBV12-5,12,CASGAENTEAFF
TRBJ1-1,TRBV6-5,13,CASSYPAPGQAFF
TRBJ2-5,TRBV12-3/TRBV12-4,15,CASELWGGGQETQYF
TRBJ1-5,TRBV4-1,15,CASSQVSGAGQPQHF
TRBJ2-2,TRBV18,14,CASSPGTATGELFF
TRBJ1-2,TRBV29-1,13,CSVTDSAKEGYTF
TRBJ2-3,TRBV5-4,16,CASSLGSATSTDTQYF
TRBJ2-5,TRBV10-3,13,CAMSSSGEETQYF
TRBJ1-6,TRBV7-9,15,CASSLVGGSNSPLHF
TRBJ1-4,TRBV30,14,CAWSGGRWSEKLFF
TRBJ2-7,TRBV5-1,14,CASSPPDPGYEQYF